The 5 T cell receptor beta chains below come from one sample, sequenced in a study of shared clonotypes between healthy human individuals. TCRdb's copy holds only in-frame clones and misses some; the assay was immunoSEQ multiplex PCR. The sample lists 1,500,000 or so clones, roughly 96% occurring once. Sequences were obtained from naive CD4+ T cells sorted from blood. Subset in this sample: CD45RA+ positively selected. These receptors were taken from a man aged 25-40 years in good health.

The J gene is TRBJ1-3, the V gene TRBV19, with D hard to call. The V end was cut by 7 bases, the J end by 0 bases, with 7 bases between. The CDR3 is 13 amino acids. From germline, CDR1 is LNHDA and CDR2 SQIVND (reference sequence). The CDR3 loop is CASNSYSGNTIYF. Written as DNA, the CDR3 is TGTGCCAGTAACAGTTACTCTGGAAACACCATATATTTT.

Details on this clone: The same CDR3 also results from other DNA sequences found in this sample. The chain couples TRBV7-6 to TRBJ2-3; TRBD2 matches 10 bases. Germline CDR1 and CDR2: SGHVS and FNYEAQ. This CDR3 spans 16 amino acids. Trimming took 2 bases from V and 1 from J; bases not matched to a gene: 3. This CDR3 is CASSLLAGAGTDTQYF. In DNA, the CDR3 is TGTGCCAGCAGCTTACTAGCGGGGGCTGGCACAGATACGCAGTATTTT.

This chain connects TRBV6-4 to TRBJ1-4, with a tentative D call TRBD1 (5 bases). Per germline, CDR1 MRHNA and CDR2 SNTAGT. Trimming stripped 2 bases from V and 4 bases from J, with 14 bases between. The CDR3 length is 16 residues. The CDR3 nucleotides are TGTGCCAGCAGTGACCCGGGACTCGGAGGTAATGAAAAACTGTTTTTT. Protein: CASSDPGLGGNEKLFF.

CDR3 sequence reads: CASNQVGQINGYTF. CDR3 in DNA: TGTGCCTCGAACCAGGTGGGACAGATCAATGGCTACACCTTC. The V and J genes are TRBV25-1 and TRBJ1-2; 7 bases fit TRBD1. The CDR3 runs to 14 residues. V was clipped by 11 bases and J by 6 bases; unmatched bases: 15. Germline CDR1 and CDR2: MGHDK and SYGVNS.

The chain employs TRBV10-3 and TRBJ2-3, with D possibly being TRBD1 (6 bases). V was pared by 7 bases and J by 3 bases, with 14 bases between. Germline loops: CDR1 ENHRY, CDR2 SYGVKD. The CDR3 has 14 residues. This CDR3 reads CAIMQGSRTDTQYF. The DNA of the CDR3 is TGTGCCATCATGCAGGGGTCTAGGACAGATACGCAGTATTTT.